This T cell receptor beta chain was obtained from a study of blood T cells in healthy people across ages. This clonotype was counted only a few times. The CDR3 extends over 13 amino acids. The germline V gene has CDR1 DFQATT and CDR2 SNEGSKA (reference sequence). The V and J ends lost 3 bases and 0 bases respectively, with 9 bases between them. Donors were systemically healthy Caucasian individuals from Russia aged about 6 to 95 years. It was with a sample-barcoded 5' primer and a J-beta primer mix that a second PCR of about 6 to 12 cycles was run. TCRdb called the 5' RACE reads again in MiXCR, with one record for every CDR3 protein. The sample has roughly 1.5 million distinct CDR3 sequences; under 55% are singletons.

Specimen: blood. This receptor was identified in a woman younger than 30 in good health. The chain links TRBV20-1 to TRBJ2-7, with D perhaps matching TRBD1 (5 bases). CDR3 residues: CSARGPASYEQYF. CDR3 DNA sequence: TGCAGTGCTAGGGGGCCAGCCTCCTACGAGCAGTACTTC.